This TCR beta chain was found in a study of post-analysis software for immune sequencing data. On the study more broadly: Recorded disease courses covered relapsing-remitting, secondary progressive and progressive-relapsing multiple sclerosis. Some patients had no subtype annotation. General study results and limits: Significantly lower normalized Chao1 diversity was seen in multiple sclerosis patients than in controls. Patients carried several TRBV segments more frequently than controls did, and TRBV5-6, TRBV5-1 and TRBV20-1 were among them.

Looked up from germline, CDR1 is DFQATT and CDR2 is SNEGSKA (reference sequence). The CDR3 sequence is 14 residues long. Only a few counts were recorded for this clonotype. Its antigen is as yet unknown. Libraries were made from TCR beta cDNA, and they carried unique molecular identifiers. Via MiXCR, TCRdb re-called the PCR reads, giving one row per CDR3 protein. Of some 890,000 distinct CDR3 sequences listed, roughly 58% are singletons. This receptor was taken from a girl between 5 and 17 years old with multiple sclerosis. Sequencing was carried out using blood. J is TRBJ2-7 and V is TRBV20-1; D remains unclear. The J call could be wrong; TRBJ2-4 is a better fit for the DNA end. The DNA of the CDR3 is TGCAGTGCTAGGGATCAGGTTCCTCGGAACATTCAGTACTTC. This encodes CSARDQVPRNIQYF.